The 8 T cell receptor beta chains listed next were all sequenced from one sample in a study of T cells in Graves' hyperthyroidism and ophthalmopathy. Authors of the study amplified TCR beta CDR3 regions from RNA transcripts. HTBI primers were used for first-round RT-PCR of the TCR CDR3. TCRdb recomputed calls from the multiplex PCR reads with MiXCR, one row per CDR3 protein. This repertoire shows around 350,000 distinct CDR3 sequences, 15% found once; its top ten account for 15% to 20%. Sequenced material: blood. The receptor set was obtained from a woman aged 60-70 years with Graves' ophthalmopathy.

This clonotype showed up many times. The V call is TRBV30, the J call TRBJ1-5; 10 bases line up with TRBD1. V lost 5 bases, J lost 2 bases, and 3 bases stayed unmatched. Looked up from germline, CDR1 is GTSNPN and CDR2 is SVGIG (reference sequence). This CDR3 comprises 14 residues. The CDR3 loop reads CAWDRGRGNQPQHF. The CDR3 nucleotides are TGTGCCTGGGACAGGGGGCGCGGCAATCAGCCCCAGCATTTT.

This clonotype has ten or more counts. A much larger clone lies one base from this, so it may be a read error. This sequence joins TRBV7-9 and TRBJ2-1; no definite D call. V was trimmed by 1 base and J by 9 bases, leaving 7 bases between them. Germline loops: CDR1 SEHNR, CDR2 FQNEAQ (reference sequence). The CDR3 runs 12 residues. CDR3 in DNA: TGTGCCAGCAGCTTAGAGCGAGGTGAGCAGTTCTTC. It specifies CASSLERGEQFF. The whole variable domain, remainder taken from reference TRBV7-9 and TRBJ2-1, is DTGVSQNPRHKITKRGQNVTFRCDPISEHNRLYWYRQTLGQGPEFLTYFQNEAQLEKSRLLSDRFSAERPKGSFSTLEIQRTEQGDSAMYLCASSLERGEQFFGPGTRLTVL.

This clonotype was recorded many times. This chain links TRBV7-2 with TRBJ2-7; 7 nucleotides line up with TRBD2. CDR1 SGHTA and CDR2 FQGNSA come from the germline V gene. The CDR3 runs 16 residues. The V and J ends lost 5 bases and 4 bases, in that order; junction bases with no gene match: 14. CDR3 coding DNA: TGTGCCAGCAGCGCGGGGCTTAGCGGGCATAATTACGAGCAGTACTTC. Its protein product is CASSAGLSGHNYEQYF.

This clonotype appeared many times. This chain connects TRBV7-2 to TRBJ2-7, with 12 nucleotides matching TRBD2. Germline CDR1 is SGHTA and CDR2 is FQGNSA. Losses at the gene ends were 3 bases for V and 5 bases for J; bases not matched to a gene: 2. CDR3 length: 14 amino acids. The DNA for the CDR3 is TGTGCCAGCAGCTTGACTAGCGGGAGACACGAGCAGTACTTC. Residues: CASSLTSGRHEQYF. The full variable domain, in which reference TRBV7-2 and TRBJ2-7 provide the parts outside the CDR3, is GAGVSQSPSNKVTEKGKDVELRCDPISGHTALYWYRQSLGQGLEFLIYFQGNSAPDKSGLPSDRFSAERTGGSVSTLTIQRTQQEDSAVYLCASSLTSGRHEQYFGPGTRLTVT.

This clonotype came up a few times. V gene TRBV9 combines with J gene TRBJ2-1; TRBD2 agrees at 13 bases. With V trimmed by 8 bases and J by 6 bases, 26 bases remained unmatched. This CDR3 has 21 amino acids. Germline CDR1 and CDR2: SGDLS and YYNGEE. The CDR3 protein is CASGNDRTGRTSGRAVNEQFF. CDR3 DNA sequence: TGTGCCAGTGGAAACGACAGGACGGGAAGAACTAGCGGGAGGGCGGTCAATGAGCAGTTCTTC.

This clonotype has a count of ten or more. The chain recombines TRBV7-9 with TRBJ2-3; 12 nucleotides agree with TRBD2. Germline CDR1 is SEHNR and CDR2 is FQNEAQ (reference sequence). V lost 2 bases to trimming and J lost 3 bases; unmatched junction nucleotides: 6. The CDR3 runs to 17 residues. As DNA, the CDR3 is TGTGCCAGCAGCTTAAACCTAGCGGGAGGGCCGACAGATACGCAGTATTTT. Translated: CASSLNLAGGPTDTQYF.

This clonotype has ten or more counts. The chain joins TRBV3-1 to TRBJ2-1; 9 bases align to TRBD2. Germline CDR1 and CDR2: LGHDT and YNNKEL (reference sequence). The CDR3 has 15 amino acids. Losses at the gene ends were 4 bases for V and 8 bases for J; bases not matched to a gene: 9. CDR3: CASSLGTSPGDEQFF. CDR3 sequence (DNA): TGTGCCAGCAGCCTAGGGACTAGCCCCGGCGATGAGCAGTTCTTC.

In its sample, this clonotype was seen many times. J is TRBJ2-3 and V is TRBV15; 8 bases are a match to TRBD1. The V and J ends lost 0 bases and 4 bases, in that order; junction bases with no gene match: 3. This CDR3 has 15 residues. Germline CDR1 reads LNHNV; CDR2 reads YYDKDF (reference sequence). The CDR3, as DNA: TGTGCCACCAGCAGAGATGGACAGGGCGCAGATACGCAGTATTTT. Protein sequence: CATSRDGQGADTQYF.